This record concerns one TCR beta chain sequence. What it recognizes is unknown. The source of the sample is a study of PD-L1 blockade in urothelial cancer. All patients handed over anywhere from 1 to 8 samples, pretreatment and on-treatment. Synthetically made TCR analog templates were put into each PCR as spikes. TCRdb's copy holds only in-frame clones and misses some; the assay was immunoSEQ multiplex PCR. The sample lists tens of thousands of clones, around 79% occurring once. CDR1 is MGHRA and CDR2 is YSYEKL in the germline V gene. V lost 0 bases and J lost 7; bases outside the gene matches: 8. This CDR3 is 15 amino acids long. Regarding the study as a whole: Where pretreatment blood TCR clonality fell below the median, better survival was predicted.

This sequence originates from a man in his sixties or seventies with urothelial cancer. This sequence joins TRBV4-1 and TRBJ2-7; 8 nucleotides align to TRBD2. The sample was PBMCs, taken around atezolizumab (anti-PD-L1) treatment. CDR3 in DNA: TGCGCCAGCAGCCAAGAAAGGAGCGGGAGTTGGGAGCAGTACTTC. This gives the protein CASSQERSGSWEQYF.